Sequencing of this TCR beta chain was carried out in a study of blood T cells in healthy people across ages. The germline CDR1 and CDR2 sequences are SGHVS and FQNEAQ. The CDR3 totals 15 residues. On this clonotype itself: One junction end does not reproduce the germline sequence, and a read error may be involved.

Alongside a J-beta primer mix, a sample-barcoded 5' primer served in a second PCR lasting 7 to 11 cycles. A single record per CDR3 protein comes from TCRdb applying MiXCR to the 5' RACE reads. This table holds about 1.6 million distinct CDR3 sequences, 34% found once. This TCR came from a woman in her thirties in good health. The sequenced material came from blood. The gene calls are TRBV7-8 and TRBJ2-1; D uncertain. CDR3 residues: CAGSLQNPLYNEQFF. CDR3 nucleotides: TGTGCCGGCAGCTTACAGAACCCTCTTTACAATGAGCAGTTCTTC.